This entry features one T cell receptor beta chain sequence. This CDR3 has 13 amino acids. Trimming shortened V by 2 bases and J by 2 bases, and 8 bases separated the two germline ends. Germline loops: CDR1 SQVTM, CDR2 ANQGSEA. Time point noted: newly diagnosed GD, antithyroid drugs for less than 3 months. Construction of the TCR library relied on RNA isolated from PBMCs. This specimen comes from a study of regulatory T cells in long-lasting Graves disease. Through Arm-PCR of CDR3 regions and iRepertoire HTBI primers, TCR beta libraries were built. TCRdb reanalysed the multiplex PCR reads using MiXCR and keeps one entry per CDR3 protein. The table records 250,000 to 300,000 distinct CDR3 sequences, around 18% of them present only once. These data were also reused for a study on T cells in Graves' hyperthyroidism and ophthalmopathy. This second study says: Stable hyperthyroidism was told apart from ophthalmopathy by a model built on 13 V-J features.

This specimen was peripheral blood mononuclear cells (PBMCs), taken at new diagnosis, from a patient treated with antithyroid drugs. The chain employs TRBV29-1 and TRBJ2-3; TRBD1 is a possible D gene (5 bases). This TCR was recovered from a woman aged 25 to 39 with Graves disease. CDR3 protein: CSVELQDTDTQYF. The CDR3, as DNA: TGCAGCGTTGAACTACAGGACACAGATACGCAGTATTTT.